The count of the clone carrying this T cell receptor (beta chain) is one. CDR1 is MGHRA, CDR2 YSYEKL, per germline. The V end lost 4 bases, the J end lost 5 bases, and 25 bases lay between the germline ends. The CDR3 length is 18 residues. The source of the sample is a study of blood T cell repertoires in COVID-19. Background on the study: The United States, Italy and Spain were the sources of the acute and convalescent COVID-19 samples.

Sequenced by immunoSEQ multiplex PCR; TCRdb stores in-frame clones only, minus some. The top ten hold roughly 8.2% of the sample, which has about 220,000 clones, around 88% seen once. The source is a woman aged 45-60 years with acute or convalescent COVID-19. V usage is TRBV4-1 and J usage is TRBJ2-3, with D maybe TRBD2 (6 bases). The sample comprised peripheral blood. The CDR3 bases are TGCGCCAGCAGCCCCGATATCCTCCGCGGAGGGCCCGGAGATACGCAGTATTTT. Amino acids: CASSPDILRGGPGDTQYF.